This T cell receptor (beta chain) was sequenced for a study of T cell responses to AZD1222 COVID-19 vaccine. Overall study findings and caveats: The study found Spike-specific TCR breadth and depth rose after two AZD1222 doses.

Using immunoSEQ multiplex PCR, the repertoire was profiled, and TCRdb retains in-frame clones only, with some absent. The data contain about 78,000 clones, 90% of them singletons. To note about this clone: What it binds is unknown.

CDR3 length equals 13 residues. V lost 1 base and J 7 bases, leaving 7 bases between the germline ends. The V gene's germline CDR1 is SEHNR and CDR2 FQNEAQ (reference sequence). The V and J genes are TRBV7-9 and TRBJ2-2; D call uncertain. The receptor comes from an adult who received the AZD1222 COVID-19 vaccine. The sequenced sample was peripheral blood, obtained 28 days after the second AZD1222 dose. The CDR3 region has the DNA TGTGCCAGCAGCTTAGTGGATGGCGGGGAGCTGTTTTTT. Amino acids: CASSLVDGGELFF.